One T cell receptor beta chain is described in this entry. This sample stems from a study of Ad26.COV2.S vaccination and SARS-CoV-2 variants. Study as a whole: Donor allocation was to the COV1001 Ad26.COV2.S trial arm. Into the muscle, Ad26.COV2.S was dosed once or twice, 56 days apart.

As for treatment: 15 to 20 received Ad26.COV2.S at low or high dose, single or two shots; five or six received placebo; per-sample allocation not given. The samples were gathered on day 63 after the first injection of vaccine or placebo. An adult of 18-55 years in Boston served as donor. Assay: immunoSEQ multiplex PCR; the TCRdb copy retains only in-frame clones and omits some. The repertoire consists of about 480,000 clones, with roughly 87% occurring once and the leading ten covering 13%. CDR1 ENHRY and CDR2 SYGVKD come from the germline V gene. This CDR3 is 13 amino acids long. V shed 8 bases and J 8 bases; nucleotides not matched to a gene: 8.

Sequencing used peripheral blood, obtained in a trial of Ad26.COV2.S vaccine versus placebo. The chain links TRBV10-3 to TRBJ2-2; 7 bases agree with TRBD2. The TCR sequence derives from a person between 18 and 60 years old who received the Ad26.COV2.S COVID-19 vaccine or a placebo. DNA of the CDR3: TGTGCCATCGCGGAAACTAGCGTAGGGGAGCTGTTTTTT. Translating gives CAIAETSVGELFF.